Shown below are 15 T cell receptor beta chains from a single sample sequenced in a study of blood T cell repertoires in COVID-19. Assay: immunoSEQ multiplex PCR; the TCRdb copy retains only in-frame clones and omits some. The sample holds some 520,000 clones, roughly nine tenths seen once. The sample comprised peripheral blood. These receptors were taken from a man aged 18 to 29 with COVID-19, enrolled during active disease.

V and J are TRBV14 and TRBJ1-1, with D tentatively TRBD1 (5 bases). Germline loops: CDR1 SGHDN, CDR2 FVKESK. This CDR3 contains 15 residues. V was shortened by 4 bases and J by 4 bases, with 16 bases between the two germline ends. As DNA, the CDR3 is TGTGCCAGCAGCCCTTGGGGGGATCGGGGCACTGAAGCTTTCTTT. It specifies CASSPWGDRGTEAFF.

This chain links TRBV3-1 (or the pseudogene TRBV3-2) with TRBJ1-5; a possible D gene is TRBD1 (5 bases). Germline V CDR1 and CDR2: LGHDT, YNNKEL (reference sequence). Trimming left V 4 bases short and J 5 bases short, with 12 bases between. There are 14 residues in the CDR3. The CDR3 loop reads CASSPRQTHQPQHF. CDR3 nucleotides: TGTGCCAGCAGCCCTCGACAGACACATCAGCCCCAGCATTTT.

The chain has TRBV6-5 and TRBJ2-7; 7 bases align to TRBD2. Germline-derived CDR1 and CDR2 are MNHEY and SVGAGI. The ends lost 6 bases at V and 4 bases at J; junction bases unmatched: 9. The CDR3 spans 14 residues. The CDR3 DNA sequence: TGTGCCAGCAGCCCCTTTGGCGGGAGTTACGAGCAGTACTTC. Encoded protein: CASSPFGGSYEQYF.

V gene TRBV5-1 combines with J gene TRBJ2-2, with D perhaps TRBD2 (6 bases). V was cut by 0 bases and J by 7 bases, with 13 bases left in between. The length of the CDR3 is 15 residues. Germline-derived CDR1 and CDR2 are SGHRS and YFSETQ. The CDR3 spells CASSLVGGTNGELFF. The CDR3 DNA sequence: TGCGCCAGCAGCTTGGTCGGCGGGACGAACGGGGAGCTGTTTTTT. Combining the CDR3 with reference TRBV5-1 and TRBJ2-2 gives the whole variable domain KAGVTQTPRYLIKTRGQQVTLSCSPISGHRSVSWYQQTPGQGLQFLFEYFSETQRNKGNFPGRFSGRQFSNSRSEMNVSTLELGDSALYLCASSLVGGTNGELFFGEGSRLTVL.

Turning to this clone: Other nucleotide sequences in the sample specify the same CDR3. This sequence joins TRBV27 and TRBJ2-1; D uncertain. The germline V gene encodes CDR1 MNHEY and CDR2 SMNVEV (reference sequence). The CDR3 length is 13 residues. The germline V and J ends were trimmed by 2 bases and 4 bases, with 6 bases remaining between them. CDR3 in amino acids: CASSLTGYNEQFF. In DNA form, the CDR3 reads TGTGCCAGCAGTTTAACCGGTTACAATGAGCAGTTCTTC.

CDR3 loop: CASSLRLAGALETQYF. CDR3 coding DNA: TGCGCCAGCAGCTTAAGGCTAGCGGGGGCATTGGAGACCCAGTACTTC. The V gene is TRBV5-1, the J gene TRBJ2-5; 10 bases agree with TRBD2. Trimming cost V 2 bases and J 5 bases; bases outside gene matches: 9. Germline assignment: CDR1 SGHRS and CDR2 YFSETQ. The CDR3 is 16 residues long.

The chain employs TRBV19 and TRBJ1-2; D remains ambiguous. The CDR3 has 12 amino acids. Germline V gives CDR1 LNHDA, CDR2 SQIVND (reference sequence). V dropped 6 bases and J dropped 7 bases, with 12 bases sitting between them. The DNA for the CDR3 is TGTGCCAGTAGCCCCGGAGCGGGTGGCTACACCTTC. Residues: CASSPGAGGYTF.

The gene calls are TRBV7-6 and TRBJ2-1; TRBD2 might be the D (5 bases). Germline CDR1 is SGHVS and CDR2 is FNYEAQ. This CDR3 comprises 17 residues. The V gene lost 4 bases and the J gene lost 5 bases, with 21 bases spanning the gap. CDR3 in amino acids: CASSSQGASQIDNEQFF. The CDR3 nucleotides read TGTGCCAGCAGCTCCCAAGGCGCTAGCCAAATCGACAATGAGCAGTTCTTC.

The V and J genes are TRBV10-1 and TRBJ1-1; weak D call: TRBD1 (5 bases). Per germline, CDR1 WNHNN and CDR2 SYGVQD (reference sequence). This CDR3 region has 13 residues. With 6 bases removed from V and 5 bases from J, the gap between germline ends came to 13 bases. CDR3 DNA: TGCGCCAGCAGCGGCAGGGAGGGGACTGAAGCTTTCTTT. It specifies CASSGREGTEAFF.

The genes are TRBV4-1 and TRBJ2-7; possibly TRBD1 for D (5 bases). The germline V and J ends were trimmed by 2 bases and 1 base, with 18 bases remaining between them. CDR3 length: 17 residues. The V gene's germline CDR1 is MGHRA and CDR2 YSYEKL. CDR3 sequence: CASSQKVGQGLSYEQYF. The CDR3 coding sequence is TGCGCCAGCAGCCAAAAAGTTGGGCAGGGTTTGTCCTACGAGCAGTACTTC.

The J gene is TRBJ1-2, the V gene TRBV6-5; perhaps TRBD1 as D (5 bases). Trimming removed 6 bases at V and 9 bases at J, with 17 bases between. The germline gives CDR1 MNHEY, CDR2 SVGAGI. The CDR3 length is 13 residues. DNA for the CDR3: TGTGCCAGCAGAGACAGTCAGAAGGGGAGCTACACCTTC. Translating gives CASRDSQKGSYTF.

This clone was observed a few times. The CDR3: CASSDGSLSGEQYF. The CDR3 DNA follows: TGCGCCAGCAGTGATGGCAGCCTTTCGGGGGAGCAGTACTTC. The rearrangement joins TRBV10-2 to TRBJ2-7, with D perhaps TRBD2 (5 bases). Germline V gene data show CDR1 as WSHSY and CDR2 as SAAADI. The CDR3 loop spans 14 amino acids. The V end lost 3 bases, the J end lost 7 bases, and 16 bases lay between the germline ends.

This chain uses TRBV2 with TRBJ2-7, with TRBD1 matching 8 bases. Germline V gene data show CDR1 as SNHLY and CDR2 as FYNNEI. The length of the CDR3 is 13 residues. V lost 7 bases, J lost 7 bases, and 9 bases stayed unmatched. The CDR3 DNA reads TGTGCCAGCACGCGACAGGGGCATGGGGAGCAGTACTTC. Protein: CASTRQGHGEQYF.

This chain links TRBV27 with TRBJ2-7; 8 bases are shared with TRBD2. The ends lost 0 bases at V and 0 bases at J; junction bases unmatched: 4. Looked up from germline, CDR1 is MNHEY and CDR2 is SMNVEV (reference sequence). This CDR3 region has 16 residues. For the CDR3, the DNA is TGTGCCAGCAGTTTATCTCGGCGGGGGGACTCCTACGAGCAGTACTTC. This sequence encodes CASSLSRRGDSYEQYF.

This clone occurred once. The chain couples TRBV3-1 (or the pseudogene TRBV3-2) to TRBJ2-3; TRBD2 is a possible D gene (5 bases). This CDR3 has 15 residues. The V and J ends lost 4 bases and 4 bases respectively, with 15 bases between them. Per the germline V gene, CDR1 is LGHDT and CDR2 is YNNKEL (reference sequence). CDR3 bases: TGTGCCAGCAGCCTTCGACCAGGAGGCCCAGATACGCAGTATTTT. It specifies CASSLRPGGPDTQYF.